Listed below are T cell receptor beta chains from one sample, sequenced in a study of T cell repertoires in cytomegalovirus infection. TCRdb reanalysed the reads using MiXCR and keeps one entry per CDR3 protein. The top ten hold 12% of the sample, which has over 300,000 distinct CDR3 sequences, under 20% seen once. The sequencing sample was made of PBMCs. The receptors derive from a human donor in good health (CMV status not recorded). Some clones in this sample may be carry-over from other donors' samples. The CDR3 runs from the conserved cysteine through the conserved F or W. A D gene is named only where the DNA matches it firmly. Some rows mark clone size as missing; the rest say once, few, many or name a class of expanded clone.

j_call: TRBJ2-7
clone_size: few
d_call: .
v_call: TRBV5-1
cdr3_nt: TGCGCCAGCAGCTTGTTCTCTTCGGGGATCCCCTACGAGCAGTACTTC
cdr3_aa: CASSLFSSGIPYEQYF

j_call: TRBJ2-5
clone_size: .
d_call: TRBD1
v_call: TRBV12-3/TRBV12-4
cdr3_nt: TGTGCCAGCAGTCGGACAGGGGCAGAGACCCAGTACTTC
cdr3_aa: CASSRTGAETQYF

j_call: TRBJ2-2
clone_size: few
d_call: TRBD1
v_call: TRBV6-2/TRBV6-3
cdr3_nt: TGTGCCAGCAGTTACGACCCGGGACAGGGTTTCACCGGGGAGCTGTTTTTT
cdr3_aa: CASSYDPGQGFTGELFF

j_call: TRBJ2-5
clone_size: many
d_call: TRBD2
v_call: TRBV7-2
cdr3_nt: TGTGCCAGCAGCTTCGTGGGTAGCGGGGGCCAAGAGACCCAGTACTTC
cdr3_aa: CASSFVGSGGQETQYF

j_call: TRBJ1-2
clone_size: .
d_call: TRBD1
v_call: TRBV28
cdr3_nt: TGTGCCAGCAGTTCCCGGACAGGGCAGGGCTACACCTTC
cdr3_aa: CASSSRTGQGYTF

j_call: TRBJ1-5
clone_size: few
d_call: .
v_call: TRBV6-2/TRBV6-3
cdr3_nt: TGTGCCAGCAGTTACTCAACGGCCGTGGGTGAGGAAGCCCAGCATTTT
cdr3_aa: CASSYSTAVGEEAQHF

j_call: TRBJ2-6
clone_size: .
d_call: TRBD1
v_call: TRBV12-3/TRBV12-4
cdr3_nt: TGTGCCAGCAGTTGGACAGGCAGAGACTCTGGGGCCAACGTCCTGACTTTC
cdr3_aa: CASSWTGRDSGANVLTF

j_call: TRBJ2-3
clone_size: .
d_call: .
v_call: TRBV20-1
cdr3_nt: TGCAGTGCTAGAAACAGGGCTCGCACAGATACGCAGTATTTT
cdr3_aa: CSARNRARTDTQYF

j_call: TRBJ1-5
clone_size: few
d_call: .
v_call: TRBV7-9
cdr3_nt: TGTGCCAGCAGCTTAGAGGGTCCTCAGGGGAATCAGCCCCAGCATTTT
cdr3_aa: CASSLEGPQGNQPQHF

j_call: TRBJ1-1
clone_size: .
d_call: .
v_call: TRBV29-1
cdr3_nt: TGCAGCTCTGACCCGGGCACTGAAGCTTTCTTT
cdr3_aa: CSSDPGTEAFF

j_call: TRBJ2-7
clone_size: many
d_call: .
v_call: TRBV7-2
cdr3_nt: TGTGCCAGCAGCTTAGTTTTGGGGTCCCCCTACGAGCAGTACTTC
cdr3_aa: CASSLVLGSPYEQYF

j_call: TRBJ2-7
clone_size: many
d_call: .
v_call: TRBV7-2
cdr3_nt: TGTGCCAGCAGCTTAATCGGATCCCAGGGCTACGAGCAGTACTTC
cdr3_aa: CASSLIGSQGYEQYF

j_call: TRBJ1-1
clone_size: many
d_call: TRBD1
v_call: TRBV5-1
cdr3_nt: TGCGCCAGCAGCTTGGGGACAGGGGCCGGGAGTGAAGCTTTCTTT
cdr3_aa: CASSLGTGAGSEAFF

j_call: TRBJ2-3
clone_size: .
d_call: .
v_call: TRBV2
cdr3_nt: TGTGCCAGCAAGGGCTTAGCAGATACGCAGTATTTT
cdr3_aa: CASKGLADTQYF

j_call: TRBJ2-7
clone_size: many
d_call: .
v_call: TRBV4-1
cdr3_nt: TGCGCCAGCAGCCAAGATACGGCGACCTACGAGCAGTACTTC
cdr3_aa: CASSQDTATYEQYF

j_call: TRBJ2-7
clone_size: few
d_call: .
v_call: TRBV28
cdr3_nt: TGTGCCAGCAGTTGGGATCACAGGGTACGCTCCTACGAGCAGTACTTC
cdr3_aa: CASSWDHRVRSYEQYF

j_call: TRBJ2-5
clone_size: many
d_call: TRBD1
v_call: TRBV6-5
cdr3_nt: TGTGCCAGCAGACAGGGGGGAAGGTGGGAGACCCAGTACTTC
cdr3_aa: CASRQGGRWETQYF

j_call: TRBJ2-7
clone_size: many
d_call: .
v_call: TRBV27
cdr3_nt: TGTGCCAGCAGTTTATCGGGGGGACAGCTAGTTTACGAGCAGTACTTC
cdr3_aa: CASSLSGGQLVYEQYF

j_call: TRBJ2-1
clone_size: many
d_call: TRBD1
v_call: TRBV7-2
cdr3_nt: TGTGCCAGCAGCTTGACAGGGATTTACAATGAGCAGTTCTTC
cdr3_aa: CASSLTGIYNEQFF

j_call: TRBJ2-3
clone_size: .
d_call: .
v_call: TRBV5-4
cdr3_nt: TGTGCCAGCAGCTTGAGGGCGGCGGGGGCCGGGGGAGATACGCAGTATTTT
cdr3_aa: CASSLRAAGAGGDTQYF

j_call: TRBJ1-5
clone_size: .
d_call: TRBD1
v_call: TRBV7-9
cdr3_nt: TGTGCCAGCAGCTCCTCCGGGACAGGGTTCGATCAGCCCCAGCATTTT
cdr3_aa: CASSSSGTGFDQPQHF

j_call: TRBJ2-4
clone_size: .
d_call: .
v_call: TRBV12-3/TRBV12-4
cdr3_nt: TGTGCCAGCAGTTTAATGGGTCAGGGGCTAGCCAAAAACATTCAGTACTTC
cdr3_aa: CASSLMGQGLAKNIQYF

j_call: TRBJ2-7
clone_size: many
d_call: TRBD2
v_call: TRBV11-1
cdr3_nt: TGTGCCAGCAGCTTATCTGGACTAGTGGCCTACGAGCAGTACTTC
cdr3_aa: CASSLSGLVAYEQYF

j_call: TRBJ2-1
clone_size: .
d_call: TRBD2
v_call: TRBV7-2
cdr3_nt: TGTGCCAGCAGGTCGGGGGGGCGGTTTAACAATGAGCAGTTCTTC
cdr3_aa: CASRSGGRFNNEQFF

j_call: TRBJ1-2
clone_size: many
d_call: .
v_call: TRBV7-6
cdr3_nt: TGTGCCAGCAGCTTAGCAGGGGGAGACTATGGCTACACCTTC
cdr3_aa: CASSLAGGDYGYTF

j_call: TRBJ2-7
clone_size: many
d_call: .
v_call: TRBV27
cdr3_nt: TGTGCCAGCAGCGAAAACTGGCATACCGGCGAGCAGTACTTC
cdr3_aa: CASSENWHTGEQYF

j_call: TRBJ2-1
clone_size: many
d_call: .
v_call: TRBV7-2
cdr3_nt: TGTGCCAGCAGCTACCGGACCTCTGGGAATGAGCAGTTCTTC
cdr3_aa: CASSYRTSGNEQFF

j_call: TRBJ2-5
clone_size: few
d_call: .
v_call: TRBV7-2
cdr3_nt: TGTGCCAGCAGCTCGCAGGGGTTTGATGAGACCCAGTACTTC
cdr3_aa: CASSSQGFDETQYF

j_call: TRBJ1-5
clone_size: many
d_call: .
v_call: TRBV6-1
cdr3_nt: TGTGCCAGCAGTGACCGGCCCGGGGGGTCAGGTCAGCCCCAGCATTTT
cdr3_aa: CASSDRPGGSGQPQHF

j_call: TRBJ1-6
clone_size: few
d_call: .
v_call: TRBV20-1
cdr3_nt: TGCAGTGCTAGGATGGGGGCAGCGGGGATTTCACCCCTCCACTTT
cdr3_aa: CSARMGAAGISPLHF

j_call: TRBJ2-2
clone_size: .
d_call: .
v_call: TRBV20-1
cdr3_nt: TGCAGTGCTAGCGCAGCGAGGGGGAACACCGGGGAGCTGTTTTTT
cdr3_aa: CSASAARGNTGELFF

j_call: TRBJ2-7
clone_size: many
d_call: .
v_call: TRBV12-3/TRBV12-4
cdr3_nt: TGTGCCAGCAGTTTTCAGTCCGGGGGGCACGAGCAGTACTTC
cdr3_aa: CASSFQSGGHEQYF